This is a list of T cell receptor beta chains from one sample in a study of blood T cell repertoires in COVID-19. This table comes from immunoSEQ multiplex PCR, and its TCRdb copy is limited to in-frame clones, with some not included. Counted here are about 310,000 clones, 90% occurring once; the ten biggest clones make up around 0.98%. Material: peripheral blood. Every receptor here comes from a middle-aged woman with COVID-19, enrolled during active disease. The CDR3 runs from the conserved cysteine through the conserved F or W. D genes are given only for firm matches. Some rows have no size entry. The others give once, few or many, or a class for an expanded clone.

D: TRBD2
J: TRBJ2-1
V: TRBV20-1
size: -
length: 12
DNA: TGCAGTGCTAGTGGGAGGGACAATGAGCAGTTCTTC
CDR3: CSASGRDNEQFF

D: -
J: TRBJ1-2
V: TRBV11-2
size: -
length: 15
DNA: TGTGCCAGCAGCTTGGGACTCCCTAAAAACTATGGCTACACCTTC
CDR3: CASSLGLPKNYGYTF

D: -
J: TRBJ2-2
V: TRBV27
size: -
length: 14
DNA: TGTGCCAGCAGCAATGACGGGTACACCGGGGAGCTGTTTTTT
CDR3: CASSNDGYTGELFF

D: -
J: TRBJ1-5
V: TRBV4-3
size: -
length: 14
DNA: TGCGCCAGCAGCCAAGAGGCCAGGGGCCAGCCCCAGCATTTT
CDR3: CASSQEARGQPQHF

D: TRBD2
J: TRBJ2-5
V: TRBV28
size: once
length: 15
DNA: TGTGCCAGCAGTTCTAGGACTAGCGGGATTGAGACCCAGTACTTC
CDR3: CASSSRTSGIETQYF

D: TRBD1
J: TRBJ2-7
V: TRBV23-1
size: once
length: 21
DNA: TGCGCCAGCAGTCAATCTCAGTCCCGGACAGGGGATCCCTATTGCTCCTACGGGCAGTACTTC
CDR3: CASSQSQSRTGDPYCSYGQYF

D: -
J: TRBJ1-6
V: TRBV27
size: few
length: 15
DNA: TGTGCCAGCAGTAAAGGGAGCTCCTATAATTCACCCCTCCACTTT
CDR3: CASSKGSSYNSPLHF

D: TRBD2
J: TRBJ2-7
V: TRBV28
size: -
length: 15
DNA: TGTGCCAGCCTAACGACGGGGGGGGATTTCTACGAGCAGTACTTC
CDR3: CASLTTGGDFYEQYF

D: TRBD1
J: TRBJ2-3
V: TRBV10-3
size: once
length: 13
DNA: TGTGCCTTCCGGACAGGGATTACAGATACGCAGTATTTT
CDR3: CAFRTGITDTQYF

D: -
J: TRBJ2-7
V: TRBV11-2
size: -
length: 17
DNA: TGTGCCAGCAGCTTTGGTCCCCCGGGCAGGGGCCTCTACGAGCAGTACTTC
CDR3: CASSFGPPGRGLYEQYF

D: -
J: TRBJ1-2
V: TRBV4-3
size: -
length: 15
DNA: TGCGCCAGCAGCCAAGATTGGGACAATTGGAATGGCTACACCTTC
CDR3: CASSQDWDNWNGYTF

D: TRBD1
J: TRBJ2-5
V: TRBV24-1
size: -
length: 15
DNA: TGTGCCACCAGTGATCCAGGACAGGGTCAAGAGACCCAGTACTTC
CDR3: CATSDPGQGQETQYF

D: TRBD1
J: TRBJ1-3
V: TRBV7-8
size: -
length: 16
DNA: TGTGCCAGCAGCTTTGCAGGGGGCGAGTCTGGAAACACCATATATTTT
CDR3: CASSFAGGESGNTIYF

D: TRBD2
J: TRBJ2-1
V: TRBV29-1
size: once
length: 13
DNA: TGCAGCGGCGGGACTACGTTCCAAGATGAGCAGTTCTTC
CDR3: CSGGTTFQDEQFF

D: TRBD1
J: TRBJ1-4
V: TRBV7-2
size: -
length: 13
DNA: TGTGCCAGCAGCCGGGACAGTAATGAAAAACTGTTTTTT
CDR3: CASSRDSNEKLFF

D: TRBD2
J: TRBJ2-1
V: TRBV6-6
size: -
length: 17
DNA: TGTGCCAGCAGTCGAAGGCCCGGGACTAACATATACAATGAGCAGTTCTTC
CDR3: CASSRRPGTNIYNEQFF

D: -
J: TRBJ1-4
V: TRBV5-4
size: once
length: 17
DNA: TGTGCCAGCAGCCTAGGACCGAACCGGGGAGGTAAAGAAAAACTGTTTTTT
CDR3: CASSLGPNRGGKEKLFF

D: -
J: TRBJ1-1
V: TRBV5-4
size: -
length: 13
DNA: TGTGCCAGCAGCCCGGCGGGGGCAGGGGAAGCTTTCTTT
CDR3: CASSPAGAGEAFF

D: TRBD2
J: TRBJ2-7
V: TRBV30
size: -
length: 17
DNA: TGTGCCTGGAGCCCAACTAGCGGCCCACTCTCTAACTACGAGCAGTACTTC
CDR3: CAWSPTSGPLSNYEQYF

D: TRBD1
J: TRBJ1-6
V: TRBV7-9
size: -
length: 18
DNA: TGTGCCAGCAGCTCTATGGTGACAGGGGGCAGAAATAATTCACCCCTCCACTTT
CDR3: CASSSMVTGGRNNSPLHF

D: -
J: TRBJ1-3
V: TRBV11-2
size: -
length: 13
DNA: TGTGCCAGCAGCTTAGGGCGGGGAAACACCATATATTTT
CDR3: CASSLGRGNTIYF

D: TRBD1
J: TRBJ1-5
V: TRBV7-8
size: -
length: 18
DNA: TGTGCCAGCAGCTTAGACCGGGACAGAAAAAATAGCAATCAGCCCCAGCATTTT
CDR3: CASSLDRDRKNSNQPQHF

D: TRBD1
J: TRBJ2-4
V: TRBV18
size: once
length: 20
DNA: TGTGCCAGCTCACCAATCCATCCAGTCGGGACAGCACTAGCCAAAAACATTCAGTACTTC
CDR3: CASSPIHPVGTALAKNIQYF

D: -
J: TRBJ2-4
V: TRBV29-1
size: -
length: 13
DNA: TGCAGCGTTGAGGGGGCAGCCAAAAACATTCAGTACTTC
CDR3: CSVEGAAKNIQYF

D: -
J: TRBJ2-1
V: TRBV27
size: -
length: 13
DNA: TGTGCCAGCAGTTTTCTCGAGGGTAGTGGGGTTTTCTTC
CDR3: CASSFLEGSGVFF

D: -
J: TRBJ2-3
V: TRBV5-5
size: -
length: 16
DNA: TGTGCCAGCAGCCCGTGGGGGACTCCGCGCACAGATACGCAGTATTTT
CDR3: CASSPWGTPRTDTQYF

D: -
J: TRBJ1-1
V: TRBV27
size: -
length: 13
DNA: TGTGCCAGCAGTATACAGGAGCACACTGAAGCTTTCTTT
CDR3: CASSIQEHTEAFF

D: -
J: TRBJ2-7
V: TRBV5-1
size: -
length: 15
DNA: TGCGCCAGCAGCTTTTTACCTGACGGAGCCTACGAGCAGTACTTC
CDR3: CASSFLPDGAYEQYF

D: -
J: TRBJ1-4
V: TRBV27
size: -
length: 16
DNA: TGTGCCAGCAGTTTATCCCCGACAGCAACTAATGAAAAACTGTTTTTT
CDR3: CASSLSPTATNEKLFF

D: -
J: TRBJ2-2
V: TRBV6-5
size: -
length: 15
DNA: TGTGCCAGCAGTTCCCCGCAGGGGGGAACCGGGGAGCTGTTTTTT
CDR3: CASSSPQGGTGELFF

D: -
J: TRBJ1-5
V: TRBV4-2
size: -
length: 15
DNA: TGTGCCAGCAGCCAAGGGGCACCTCACCTTCAGCCCCAGCATTTT
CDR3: CASSQGAPHLQPQHF

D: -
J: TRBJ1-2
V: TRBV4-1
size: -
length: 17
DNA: TGCGCCAGCAGCCAACCACAGGGTAATGAAGCTAACTATGGCTACACCTTC
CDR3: CASSQPQGNEANYGYTF

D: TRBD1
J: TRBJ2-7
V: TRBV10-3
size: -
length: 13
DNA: TGTGCCATCAATCCGGGACAGGAGGAAGGGCAGTACTTC
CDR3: CAINPGQEEGQYF

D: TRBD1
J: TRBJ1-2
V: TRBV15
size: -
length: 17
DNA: TGTGCCACCAGCGCCAGAGGGGGGGGACAGGGGAACTATGGCTACACCTTC
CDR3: CATSARGGGQGNYGYTF

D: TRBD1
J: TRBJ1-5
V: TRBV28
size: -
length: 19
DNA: TGTGCCAGCATCATGACAGGGGCCCTCTCCTTTTATAGCAATCAGCCCCAGCATTTT
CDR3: CASIMTGALSFYSNQPQHF

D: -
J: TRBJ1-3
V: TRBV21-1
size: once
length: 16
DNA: TGTGCCAGCAACGATAGAGGACAGGGGTGCTTCAACACCATATATTTT
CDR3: CASNDRGQGCFNTIYF

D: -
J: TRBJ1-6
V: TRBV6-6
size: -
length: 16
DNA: TGTGCCAGCAGTCGCAATCACCCAGGGTATAATTCACCCCTCCACTTT
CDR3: CASSRNHPGYNSPLHF

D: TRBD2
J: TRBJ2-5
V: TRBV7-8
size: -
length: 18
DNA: TGTGCCAGCAGCTACCTGAGGGCTAGCGGGAGTCCGCAAGAGACCCAGTACTTC
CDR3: CASSYLRASGSPQETQYF

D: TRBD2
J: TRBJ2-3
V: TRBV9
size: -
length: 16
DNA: TGTGCCAGCAGCGTGAGGGAGGGCAGGGTGGAAGATACGCAGTATTTT
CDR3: CASSVREGRVEDTQYF

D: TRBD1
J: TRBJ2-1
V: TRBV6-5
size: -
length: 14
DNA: TGTGCCAGCGCCCAGGGACAGGGTATCGGTGAGCAGTTCTTC
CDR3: CASAQGQGIGEQFF

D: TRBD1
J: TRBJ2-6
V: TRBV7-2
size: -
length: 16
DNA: TGTGCCAGCAGCGTCAGACAGGGGTCTGGGGCCAACGTCCTGACTTTC
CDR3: CASSVRQGSGANVLTF

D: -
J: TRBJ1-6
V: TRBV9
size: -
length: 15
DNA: TGTGCCAGCAGCGTAGGGGGGGGGCAAACTGGCCCCCTCCACTTT
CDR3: CASSVGGGQTGPLHF

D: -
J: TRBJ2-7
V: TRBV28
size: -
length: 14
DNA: TGTGCCAGCAGTTTAATGACGGGAGACTACGAGCAGTACTTC
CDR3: CASSLMTGDYEQYF

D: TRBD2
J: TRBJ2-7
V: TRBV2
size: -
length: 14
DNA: TGTGCCAGCAGTCCCGGACTAGCGGGAGGGGAGCAGTACTTC
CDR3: CASSPGLAGGEQYF

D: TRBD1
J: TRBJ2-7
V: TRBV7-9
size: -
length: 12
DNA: TGTGCCAGCAGGGACAGGGGCGACGAGCAGTACTTC
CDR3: CASRDRGDEQYF

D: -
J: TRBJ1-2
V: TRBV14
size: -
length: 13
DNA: TGTGCCAGCAGCCAATATTCAGGCTATGGCTACACCTTC
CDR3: CASSQYSGYGYTF

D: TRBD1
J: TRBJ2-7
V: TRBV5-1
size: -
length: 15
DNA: TGCGCCAGCAGCTGGGTAGGGACAGGGGGCTACGAGCAGTACTTC
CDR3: CASSWVGTGGYEQYF

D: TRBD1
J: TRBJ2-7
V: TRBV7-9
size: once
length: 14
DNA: TGTGCCAGCAGCTGGGGGACAGTCAACTACGAGCAGTACTTC
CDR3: CASSWGTVNYEQYF

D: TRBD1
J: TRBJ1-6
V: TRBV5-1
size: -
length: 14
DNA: TGCGCCAGCAGCCTCCAGGACAGGCATTCACCCCTCCACTTT
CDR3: CASSLQDRHSPLHF

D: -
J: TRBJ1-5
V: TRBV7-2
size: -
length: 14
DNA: TGTGCCAGCAGCCTCGTCGAGGGAAATCAGCCCCAGCATTTT
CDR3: CASSLVEGNQPQHF

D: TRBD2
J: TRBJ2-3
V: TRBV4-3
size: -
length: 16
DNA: TGCGCCAGCAGCCGACGGCGCGGGGGGAGCACAGATACGCAGTATTTT
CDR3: CASSRRRGGSTDTQYF

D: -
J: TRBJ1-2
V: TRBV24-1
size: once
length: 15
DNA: TGTGCCACCAGTGACTACCGGACAGAACCCTATGGCTACACCTTC
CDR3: CATSDYRTEPYGYTF

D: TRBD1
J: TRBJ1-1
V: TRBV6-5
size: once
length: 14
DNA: TGTGCCAGCAGTCCACGACAGGGGTACACTGAAGCTTTCTTT
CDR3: CASSPRQGYTEAFF

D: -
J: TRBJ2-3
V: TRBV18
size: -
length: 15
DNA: TGTGCCAGCTCACCGAACAGACAAAATACAGATACGCAGTATTTT
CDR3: CASSPNRQNTDTQYF

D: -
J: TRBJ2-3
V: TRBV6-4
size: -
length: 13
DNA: TGTGCCAGCAGCGGGGAGCGGACAGATACGCAGTATTTT
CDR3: CASSGERTDTQYF

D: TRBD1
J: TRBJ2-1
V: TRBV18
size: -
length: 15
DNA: TGTGCCAGCATAACCGGGACAGGGTCCTACAATGAGCAGTTCTTC
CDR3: CASITGTGSYNEQFF

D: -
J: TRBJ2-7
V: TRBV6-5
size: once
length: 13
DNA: TGTGCCAGCAGTCCCCCAGGGAAGGACGAGCAGTACTTC
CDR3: CASSPPGKDEQYF

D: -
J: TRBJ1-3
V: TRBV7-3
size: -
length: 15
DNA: TGTGCCAGCAGCATAGGGTCTCAGGGAGGAAACACCATATATTTT
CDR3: CASSIGSQGGNTIYF

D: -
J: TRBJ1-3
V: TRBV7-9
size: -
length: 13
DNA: TGTGCCACCTACGCGAGCTCTGGAAACACCATATATTTT
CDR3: CATYASSGNTIYF

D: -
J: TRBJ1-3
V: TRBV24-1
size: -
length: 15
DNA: TGTGCCACCAGTGATCCAGGGAACTCTGGAAACACCATATATTTT
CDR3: CATSDPGNSGNTIYF